These T cell receptor beta chains were read from a single sample in a study of cytomegalovirus exposure and HLA in healthy donors. TCRdb's table, derived via immunoSEQ multiplex PCR, lists solely in-frame clones and lacks some. The sample yields 120,000 to 150,000 clones, roughly 80% seen once. The sequenced sample consisted of PBMCs. The receptors originated from a woman between 35 and 50 years old in good health and CMV-seropositive. Each CDR3 is given with its conserved first and last residue. D genes are given only for firm matches. Size is omitted from some rows. Given values are once, few, many or a class for expanded clones.

D gene	J gene	CDR3 length	clone size	V gene	CDR3 DNA	CDR3 protein
-	TRBJ2-3	14	few	TRBV13	TGTGCCAGCAGCTTGGGCCAGGGTGGCGGTACGCAGTATTTT	CASSLGQGGGTQYF
-	TRBJ1-4	13	-	TRBV6-5	TGTGCCAGCAGTGAGATCAGGGATGAAAAACTGTTTTTT	CASSEIRDEKLFF
-	TRBJ2-7	15	-	TRBV5-1	TGCGCCAGCAGCTTGAATTCCGGCGGGTCCTACGAGCAGTACTTC	CASSLNSGGSYEQYF
TRBD1	TRBJ1-2	14	-	TRBV6-4	TGTGCCAGCAGTGATCGAACGACAGGGGGCGGCTACACCTTC	CASSDRTTGGGYTF
TRBD1	TRBJ1-6	15	-	TRBV4-1	TGCGCCAGCAGCCCGCGGACAGGGGAAGATTCACCCCTCCACTTT	CASSPRTGEDSPLHF
-	TRBJ1-2	13	-	TRBV29-1	TGCAGCGTTGAAATGGCATGGTGGTATGGCTACACCTTC	CSVEMAWWYGYTF
-	TRBJ1-1	14	-	TRBV10-3	TGTGCCATCTCACCAACAGGGATGGAAACTGAAGCTTTCTTT	CAISPTGMETEAFF
TRBD2	TRBJ2-1	20	once	TRBV4-2	TGTGCCAGCAGCCAAGAATGGGCGGGGGGATCACCGAGCTCCTACAATGAGCAGTTCTTC	CASSQEWAGGSPSSYNEQFF
-	TRBJ1-1	17	-	TRBV5-1	TGCGCCAGCAGCTTGGGCGATCAAGTTATTATGAACACTGAAGCTTTCTTT	CASSLGDQVIMNTEAFF
TRBD1	TRBJ1-2	12	-	TRBV5-6	TGTGCCAGCAGCGGACAGGGAGATGGCTACACCTTC	CASSGQGDGYTF
-	TRBJ1-6	15	-	TRBV19	TGTGCCAGTAGTATAGGTAGCAGAGATAATTCACCCCTCCACTTT	CASSIGSRDNSPLHF
-	TRBJ1-4	15	-	TRBV5-1	TGCGCCAGCAGCCCCAACAGGCCTACTAATGAAAAACTGTTTTTT	CASSPNRPTNEKLFF
TRBD2	TRBJ2-1	18	-	TRBV14	TGTGCCAGCAGCAGGACTAGCGGGGGCCGATTTATCTACAATGAGCAGTTCTTC	CASSRTSGGRFIYNEQFF
-	TRBJ2-1	10	-	TRBV10-2	TGCGCCAGCAGTGACGATGAGCAGTTCTTC	CASSDDEQFF